These T cell receptor beta chains were read from a single sample in a study of cytotoxic CD8 clonotypes in ibrutinib-treated CLL. TCRdb's table, derived via immunoSEQ multiplex PCR, lists solely in-frame clones and lacks some. This sample yields under 300,000 clones, of which under 80% are seen a single time; approximately 15% belongs to the top ten. The sample was PBMCs, taken after 24 months of ibrutinib treatment. The receptors were sampled from a human donor with chronic lymphocytic leukemia. The CDR3 runs from the conserved cysteine through the conserved F or W. Size values are once, few and many counts, or a class for expanded clones, and some rows have none.

j_gene | abundance | v_gene | CDR3aa
TRBJ2-7 | - | TRBV28 | CASSRGGTEQYF
TRBJ2-1 | - | TRBV9 | CASSTKILGDNEQFF
TRBJ2-1 | - | TRBV9 | CASSVKRERPLEQFF
TRBJ2-3 | - | TRBV18 | CASSQLAGEVGTDTQYF
TRBJ2-5 | - | TRBV5-1 | CASSWADSGETQYF
TRBJ2-3 | few | TRBV27 | CASSPYSVGTQYF
TRBJ1-5 | - | TRBV28 | CASSIQGDQPQHF
TRBJ1-1 | - | TRBV6-6 | CASSRNTEAFF
TRBJ2-7 | - | TRBV28 | CASTKGDRQSSYEQYF
TRBJ2-2 | - | TRBV27 | CASRDQGEGGELFF
TRBJ2-1 | - | TRBV15 | CATSREGSSNEQFF
TRBJ2-7 | - | TRBV7-2 | CASSRPGVYEQYF
TRBJ2-7 | - | TRBV6-5 | CASRGTGIGEQYF
TRBJ2-7 | - | TRBV28 | CASSPQYVQYF
TRBJ2-5 | - | TRBV6-1 | CASRGGRETQYF
TRBJ2-7 | - | TRBV15 | CATSRDAHEQYF
TRBJ2-7 | - | TRBV6-1 | CASLAGALPYEQYF
TRBJ2-1 | - | TRBV7-3 | CASSWGLAGYNEQFF
TRBJ1-1 | - | TRBV9 | CASSGQSDTEAFF
TRBJ2-5 | - | TRBV19 | CASSNRDWEGETQYF
TRBJ1-1 | - | TRBV6-5 | CASNRGYGTEAFF
TRBJ2-7 | - | TRBV11-3 | CASSLWTGDSYEQYF
TRBJ2-3 | - | TRBV9 | CASNLAGVTDTQYF
TRBJ1-4 | - | TRBV2 | CASKQAGLANEKLFF
TRBJ2-7 | - | TRBV7-2 | CASSWGQGFEQYF
TRBJ2-1 | - | TRBV5-1 | CASSLEWTGTEQFF
TRBJ2-1 | - | TRBV29-1 | CSVDVGQQFF
TRBJ2-1 | - | TRBV28 | CASRAGGDYNEQFF
TRBJ2-7 | - | TRBV30 | CAWSVLYEQYF
TRBJ2-7 | - | TRBV10-3 | CAISAQLGQGEKGQYF